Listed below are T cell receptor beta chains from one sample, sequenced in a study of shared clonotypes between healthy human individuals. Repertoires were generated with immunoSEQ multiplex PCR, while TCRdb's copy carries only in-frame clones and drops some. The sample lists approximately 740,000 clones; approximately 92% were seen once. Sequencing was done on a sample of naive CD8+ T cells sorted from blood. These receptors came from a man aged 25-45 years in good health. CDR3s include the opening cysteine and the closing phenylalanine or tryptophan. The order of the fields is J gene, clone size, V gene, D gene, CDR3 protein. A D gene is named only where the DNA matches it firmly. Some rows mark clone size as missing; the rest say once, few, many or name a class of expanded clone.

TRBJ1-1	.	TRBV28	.	CASTPHGGHRNTEAFF
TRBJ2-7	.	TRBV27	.	CASSSGLSSSYEQYF
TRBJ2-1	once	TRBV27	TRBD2	CASSLYYGGGTNEQFF
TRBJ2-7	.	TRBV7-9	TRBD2	CASSLGTSGSPSYEQYF
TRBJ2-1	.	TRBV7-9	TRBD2	CASSLDHSGNEQFF
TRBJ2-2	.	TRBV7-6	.	CASSLVGGDTGELFF
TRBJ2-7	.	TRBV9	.	CASSVAGQALSYEQYF
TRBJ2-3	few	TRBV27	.	CASSFVRGSTDTQYF
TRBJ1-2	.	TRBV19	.	CASTPAGFNYGYTF
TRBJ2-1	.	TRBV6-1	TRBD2	CASSEALTSGYNEQFF
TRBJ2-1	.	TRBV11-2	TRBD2	CASSPNGLAGGYEQFF
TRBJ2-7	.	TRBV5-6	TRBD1	CASRTTGSSYEQYF
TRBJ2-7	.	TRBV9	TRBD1	CASSVVPDRAYEQYF
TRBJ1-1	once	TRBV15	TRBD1	CATSARDREAFF
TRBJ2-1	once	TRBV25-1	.	CASSVVDWRKSSYNEQFF
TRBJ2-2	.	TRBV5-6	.	CASRFRDVNTGELFF
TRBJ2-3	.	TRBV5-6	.	CASSRHAGQSTDTQYF
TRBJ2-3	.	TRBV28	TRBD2	CASRASGEGTDTQYF
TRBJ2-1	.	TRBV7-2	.	CASSLEGVRNWFF
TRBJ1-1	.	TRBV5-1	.	CASSLGAGDEAFF
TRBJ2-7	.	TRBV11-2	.	CASSLKSGPYEQYF
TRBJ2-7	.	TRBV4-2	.	CASSQEVESSYEQYF
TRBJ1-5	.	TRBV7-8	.	CASSLGTISGQPQHF
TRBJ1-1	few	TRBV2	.	CASKSPLAEAFF
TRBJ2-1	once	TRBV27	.	CASSLSTSTSYNEQFF
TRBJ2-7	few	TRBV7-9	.	CASSLVQGGSYEQYF
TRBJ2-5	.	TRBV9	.	CASSPRGVVQETQYF
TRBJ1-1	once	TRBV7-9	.	CASSPPGQASGGDTEAFF
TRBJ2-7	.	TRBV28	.	CASSLVSGGDYEQYF
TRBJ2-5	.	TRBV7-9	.	CASSLGEEVWVQETQYF
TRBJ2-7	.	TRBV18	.	CASSDASYEQYF
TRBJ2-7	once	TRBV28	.	CASSLRVGYEQYF
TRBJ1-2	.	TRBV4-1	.	CASSQDIESGPYYGYTF
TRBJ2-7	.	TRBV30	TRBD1	CAWRGQGSYYEQYF
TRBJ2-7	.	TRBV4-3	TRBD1	CASSQDRVDRVAREQYF
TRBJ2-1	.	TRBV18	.	CASSPPGGSYNEQFF
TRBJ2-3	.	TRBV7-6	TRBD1	CASSHRGRDTQYF
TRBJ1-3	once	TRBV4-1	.	CASSQVGNGNTIYF
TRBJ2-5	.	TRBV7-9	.	CASSLVRSQETQYF
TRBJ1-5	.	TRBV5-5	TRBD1	CASSLARGINQPQHF
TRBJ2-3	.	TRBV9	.	CASSVSGSTDTQYF
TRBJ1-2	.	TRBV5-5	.	CASSDRFGYGYTF
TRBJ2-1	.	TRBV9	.	CASSVDGSYNEQFF
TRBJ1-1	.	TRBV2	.	CASRRTEAFF
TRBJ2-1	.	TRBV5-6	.	CANDRAEQFF
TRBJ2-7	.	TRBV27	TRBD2	CASSSPRWSGGHEQYF
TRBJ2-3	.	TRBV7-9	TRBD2	CAGEGDTQYF
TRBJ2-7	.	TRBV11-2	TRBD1	CASSSIARGQGITYEQYF
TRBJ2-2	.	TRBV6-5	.	CATEAVGGITGELFF
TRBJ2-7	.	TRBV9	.	CASSVGPGLPSDEQYF
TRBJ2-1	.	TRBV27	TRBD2	CASSLYRTSDNEQFF
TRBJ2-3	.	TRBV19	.	CASTPAVPSTDTQYF
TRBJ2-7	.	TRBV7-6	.	CASSLFSEVTQQYF
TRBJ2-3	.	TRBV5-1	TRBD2	CASSSTTSGSTDTQYF
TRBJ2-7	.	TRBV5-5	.	CASSLGHHYEQYF
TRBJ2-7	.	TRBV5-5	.	CASSLYDSYEQYF